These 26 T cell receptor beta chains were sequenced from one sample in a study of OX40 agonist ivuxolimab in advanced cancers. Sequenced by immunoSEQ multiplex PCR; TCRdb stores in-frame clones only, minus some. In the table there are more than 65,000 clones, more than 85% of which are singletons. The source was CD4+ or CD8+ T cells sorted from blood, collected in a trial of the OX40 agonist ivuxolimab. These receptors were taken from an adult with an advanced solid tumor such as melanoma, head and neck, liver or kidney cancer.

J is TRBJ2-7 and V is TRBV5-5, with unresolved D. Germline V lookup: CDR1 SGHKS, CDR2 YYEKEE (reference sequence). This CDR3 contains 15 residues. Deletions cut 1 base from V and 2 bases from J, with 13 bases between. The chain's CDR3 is CASSLITGRTYEQYF. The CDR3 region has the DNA TGTGCCAGCAGCTTGATCACCGGGCGAACCTACGAGCAGTACTTC.

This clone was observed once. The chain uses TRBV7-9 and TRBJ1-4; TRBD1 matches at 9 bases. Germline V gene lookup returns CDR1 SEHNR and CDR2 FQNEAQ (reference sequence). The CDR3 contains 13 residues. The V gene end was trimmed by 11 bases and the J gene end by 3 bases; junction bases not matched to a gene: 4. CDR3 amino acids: CAGRDRANEKLFF. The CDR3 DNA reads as TGTGCCGGACGGGACAGGGCTAATGAAAAACTGTTTTTT. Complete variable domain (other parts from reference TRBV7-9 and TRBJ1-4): DTGVSQNPRHKITKRGQNVTFRCDPISEHNRLYWYRQTLGQGPEFLTYFQNEAQLEKSRLLSDRFSAERPKGSFSTLEIQRTEQGDSAMYLCAGRDRANEKLFFGSGTQLSVL.

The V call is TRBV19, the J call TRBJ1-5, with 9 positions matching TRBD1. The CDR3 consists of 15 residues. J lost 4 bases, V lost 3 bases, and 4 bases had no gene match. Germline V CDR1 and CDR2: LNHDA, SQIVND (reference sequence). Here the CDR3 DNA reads TGTGCCAGTAGTATTCGAGGACAGGGGAATCAGCCCCAGCATTTT. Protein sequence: CASSIRGQGNQPQHF.

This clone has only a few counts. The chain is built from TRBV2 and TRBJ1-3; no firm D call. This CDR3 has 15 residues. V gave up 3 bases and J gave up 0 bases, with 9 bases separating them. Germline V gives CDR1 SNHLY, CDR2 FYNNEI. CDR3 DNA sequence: TGTGCCAGCAGTGAGGAGCGAAACTCTGGAAACACCATATATTTT. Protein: CASSEERNSGNTIYF.

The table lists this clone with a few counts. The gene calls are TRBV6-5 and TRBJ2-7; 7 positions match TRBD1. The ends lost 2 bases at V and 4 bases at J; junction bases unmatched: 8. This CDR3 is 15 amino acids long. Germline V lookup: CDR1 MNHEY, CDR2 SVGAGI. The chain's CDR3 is CASSYGYRGRYEQYF. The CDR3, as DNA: TGTGCCAGCAGTTACGGTTACAGGGGAAGGTACGAGCAGTACTTC.

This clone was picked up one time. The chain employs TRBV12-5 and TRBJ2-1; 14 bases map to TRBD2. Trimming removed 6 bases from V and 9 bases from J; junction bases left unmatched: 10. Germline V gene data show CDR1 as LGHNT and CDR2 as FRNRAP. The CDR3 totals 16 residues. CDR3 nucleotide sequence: TGTGCTAGTGGCTGGGTGCTCGGGACTAGCGGGGGTGAGCAGTTCTTC. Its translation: CASGWVLGTSGGEQFF.

Here the CDR3 reads CASSERINQPQHF. For the CDR3, the DNA is TGTGCCAGCAGTGAACGGATCAATCAGCCCCAGCATTTT. This chain connects TRBV2 to TRBJ1-5, with D hard to call. With 2 bases removed from V and 3 bases from J, the gap between germline ends came to 5 bases. This CDR3 has 13 amino acids. Germline V gene lookup returns CDR1 SNHLY and CDR2 FYNNEI.

The DNA for the CDR3 is TGTGCCAGCAGCCCGGAGCCGGGGGCCGGAAACACCATATATTTT. It yields the protein CASSPEPGAGNTIYF. The V call is TRBV7-6, the J call TRBJ1-3; tentative D call: TRBD1 (6 bases). Germline V gene sequence: CDR1 SGHVS, CDR2 FNYEAQ. The V and J ends lost 5 bases and 4 bases respectively, with 15 bases between them. This CDR3 has 15 residues.

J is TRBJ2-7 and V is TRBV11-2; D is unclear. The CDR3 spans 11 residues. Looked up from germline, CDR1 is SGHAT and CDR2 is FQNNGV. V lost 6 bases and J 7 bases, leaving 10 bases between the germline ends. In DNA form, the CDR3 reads TGTGCCAGCAGTCCGGCCACAGAGCAGTACTTC. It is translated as CASSPATEQYF.

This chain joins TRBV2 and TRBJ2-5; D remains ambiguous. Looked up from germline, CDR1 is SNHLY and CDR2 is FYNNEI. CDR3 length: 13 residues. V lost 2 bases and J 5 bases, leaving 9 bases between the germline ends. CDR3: CASSEPYWETQYF. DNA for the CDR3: TGTGCCAGCAGTGAACCTTACTGGGAGACCCAGTACTTC.

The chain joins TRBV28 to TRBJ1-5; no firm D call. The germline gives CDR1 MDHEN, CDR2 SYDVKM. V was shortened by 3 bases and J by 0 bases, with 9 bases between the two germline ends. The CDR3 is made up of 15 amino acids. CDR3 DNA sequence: TGTGCCAGCAGTTTGAATCAGTATAGCAATCAGCCCCAGCATTTT. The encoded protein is CASSLNQYSNQPQHF.

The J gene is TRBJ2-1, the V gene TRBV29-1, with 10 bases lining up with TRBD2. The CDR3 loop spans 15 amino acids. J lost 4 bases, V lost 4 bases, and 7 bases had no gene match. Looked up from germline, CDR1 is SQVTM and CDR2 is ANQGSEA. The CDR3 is CSVGGSSGRYNEQFF. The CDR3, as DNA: TGCAGCGTTGGGGGTAGTAGCGGGAGGTACAATGAGCAGTTCTTC.

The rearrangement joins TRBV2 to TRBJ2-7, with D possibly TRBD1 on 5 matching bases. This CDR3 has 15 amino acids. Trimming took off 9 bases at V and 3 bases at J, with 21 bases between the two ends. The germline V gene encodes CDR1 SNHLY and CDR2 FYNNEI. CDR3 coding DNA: TGTGCCAGTTTCTTCCCTGGGCAGGGCAGCTACGAGCAGTACTTC. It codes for CASFFPGQGSYEQYF.

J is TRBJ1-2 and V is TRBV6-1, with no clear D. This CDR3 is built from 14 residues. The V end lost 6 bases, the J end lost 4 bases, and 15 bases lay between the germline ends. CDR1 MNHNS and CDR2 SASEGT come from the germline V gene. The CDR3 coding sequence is TGTGCCAGCAGCGCCAATCCACCTCGCTATGGCTACACCTTC. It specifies CASSANPPRYGYTF.

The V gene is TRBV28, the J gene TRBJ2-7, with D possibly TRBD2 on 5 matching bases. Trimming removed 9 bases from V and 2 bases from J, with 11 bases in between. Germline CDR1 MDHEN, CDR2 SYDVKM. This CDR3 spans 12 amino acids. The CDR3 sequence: CASRTGTYEQYF. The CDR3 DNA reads TGTGCCAGTCGGACCGGGACCTACGAGCAGTACTTC.

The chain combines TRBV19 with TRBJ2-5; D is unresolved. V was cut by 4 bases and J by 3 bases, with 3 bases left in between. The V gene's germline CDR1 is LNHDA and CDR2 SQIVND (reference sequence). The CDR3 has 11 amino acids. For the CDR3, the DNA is TGTGCCAGTAGTACAGAAGAGACCCAGTACTTC. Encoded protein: CASSTEETQYF.

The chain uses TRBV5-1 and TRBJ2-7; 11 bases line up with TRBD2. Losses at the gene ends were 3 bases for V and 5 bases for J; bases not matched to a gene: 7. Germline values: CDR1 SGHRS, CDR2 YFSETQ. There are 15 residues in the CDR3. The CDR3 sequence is CASSSNSGRENEQYF. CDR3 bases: TGCGCCAGCAGCTCAAATAGCGGGAGGGAGAACGAGCAGTACTTC.

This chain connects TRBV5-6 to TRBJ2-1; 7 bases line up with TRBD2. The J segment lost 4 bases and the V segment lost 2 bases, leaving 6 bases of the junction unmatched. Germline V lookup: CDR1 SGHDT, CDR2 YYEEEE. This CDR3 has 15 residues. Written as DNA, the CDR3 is TGTGCCAGCAGCTTTCGAGCGGGAACTTACAATGAGCAGTTCTTC. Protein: CASSFRAGTYNEQFF.

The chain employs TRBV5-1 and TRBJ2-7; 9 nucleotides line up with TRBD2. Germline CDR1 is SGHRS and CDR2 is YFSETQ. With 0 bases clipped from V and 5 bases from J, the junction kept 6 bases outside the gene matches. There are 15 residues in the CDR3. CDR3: CASSLVLAGEHEQYF. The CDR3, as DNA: TGCGCCAGCAGCTTGGTGTTAGCGGGAGAACACGAGCAGTACTTC.

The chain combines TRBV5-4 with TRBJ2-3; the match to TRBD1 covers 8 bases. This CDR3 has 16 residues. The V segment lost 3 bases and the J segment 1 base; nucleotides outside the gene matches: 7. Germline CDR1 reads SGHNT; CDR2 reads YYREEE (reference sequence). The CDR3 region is CASSSNRGRGTDTQYF. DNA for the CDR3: TGTGCCAGCAGCTCGAACAGGGGGAGAGGCACAGATACGCAGTATTTT.

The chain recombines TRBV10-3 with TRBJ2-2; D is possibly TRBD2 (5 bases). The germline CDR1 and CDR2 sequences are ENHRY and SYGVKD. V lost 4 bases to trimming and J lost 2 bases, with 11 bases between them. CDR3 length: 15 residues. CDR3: CAISAPGSNTGELFF. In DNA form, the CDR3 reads TGTGCCATCAGTGCACCGGGATCCAACACCGGGGAGCTGTTTTTT.

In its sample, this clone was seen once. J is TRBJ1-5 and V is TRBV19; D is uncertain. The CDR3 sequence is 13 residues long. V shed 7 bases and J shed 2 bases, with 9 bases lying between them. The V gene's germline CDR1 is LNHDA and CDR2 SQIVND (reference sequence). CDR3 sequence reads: CASNNVGNQPQHF. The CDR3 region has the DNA TGTGCCAGTAATAATGTTGGCAATCAGCCCCAGCATTTT.

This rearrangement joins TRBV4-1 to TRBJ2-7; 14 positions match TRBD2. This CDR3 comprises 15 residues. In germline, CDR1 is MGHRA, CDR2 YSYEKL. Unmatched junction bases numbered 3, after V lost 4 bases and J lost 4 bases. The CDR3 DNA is TGCGCCAGCAGCCGACTAGCGGGAGGGGAATACGAGCAGTACTTC. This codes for CASSRLAGGEYEQYF.

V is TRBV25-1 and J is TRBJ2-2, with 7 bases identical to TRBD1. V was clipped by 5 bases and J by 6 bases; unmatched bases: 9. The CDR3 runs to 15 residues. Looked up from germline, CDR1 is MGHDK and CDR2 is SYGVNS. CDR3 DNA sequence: TGTGCCAGCAGTAAACAGGGGTCGCTTGCCGGGGAGCTGTTTTTT. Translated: CASSKQGSLAGELFF. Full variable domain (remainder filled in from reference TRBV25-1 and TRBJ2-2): EADIYQTPRYLVIGTGKKITLECSQTMGHDKMYWYQQDPGMELHLIHYSYGVNSTEKGDLSSESTVSRIRTEHFPLTLESARPSHTSQYLCASSKQGSLAGELFFGEGSRLTVL.

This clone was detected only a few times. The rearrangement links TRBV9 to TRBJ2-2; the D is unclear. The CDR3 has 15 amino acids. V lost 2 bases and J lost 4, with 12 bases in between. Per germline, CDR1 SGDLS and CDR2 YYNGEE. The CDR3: CASSVGGLGTGELFF. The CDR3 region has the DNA TGTGCCAGCAGCGTGGGCGGCTTAGGCACCGGGGAGCTGTTTTTT. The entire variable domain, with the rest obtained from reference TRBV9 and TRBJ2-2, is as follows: DSGVTQTPKHLITATGQRVTLRCSPRSGDLSVYWYQQSLDQGLQFLIQYYNGEERAKGNILERFSAQQFPDLHSELNLSSLELGDSALYFCASSVGGLGTGELFFGEGSRLTVL.

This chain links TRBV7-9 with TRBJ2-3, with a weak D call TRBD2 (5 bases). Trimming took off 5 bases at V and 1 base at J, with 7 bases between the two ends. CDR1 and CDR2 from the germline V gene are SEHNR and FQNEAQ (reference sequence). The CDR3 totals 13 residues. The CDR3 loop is CASSISGTDTQYF. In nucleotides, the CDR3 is TGTGCCAGCAGCATTAGCGGCACAGATACGCAGTATTTT.